Below are 6 T cell receptor beta chains sequenced from a single sample in a study of long-term antiretroviral therapy in people with HIV. An immunoSEQ assay, version v3.0, was performed at survey level. Method: immunoSEQ multiplex PCR; TCRdb's copy keeps in-frame clones and lacks some. The sample has around 21,000 clones, roughly 86% seen once. The sample in question was unsorted PBMCs, obtained 2.1 years after starting antiretroviral therapy. The receptor source for this set is a young man with HIV.

The chain recombines TRBV11-2 with TRBJ2-7, with D perhaps matching TRBD1 or TRBD2 (6 bases each). Germline V gene sequence: CDR1 SGHAT, CDR2 FQNNGV. This CDR3 is 16 amino acids long. The ends were cut back, 4 bases at V and 2 bases at J, with 18 bases in the middle. The CDR3 reads CASSSGGRDPTYEQYF. CDR3 nucleotide sequence: TGTGCCAGCAGCTCTGGGGGGCGGGACCCTACCTACGAGCAGTACTTC.

CDR3 protein: CASSPNTGELFF. CDR3 in DNA: TGTGCCAGCAGCCCGAACACCGGGGAGCTGTTTTTT. V and J are TRBV5-4 and TRBJ2-2; D is ambiguous. Trimming took off 4 bases at V and 0 bases at J, with 1 base between the two ends. Looked up from germline, CDR1 is SGHNT and CDR2 is YYREEE (reference sequence). The CDR3 runs 12 residues.

V and J are TRBV19 and TRBJ1-2, with a tentative D call TRBD1 (5 bases). The CDR3 runs to 14 residues. Germline V gene data show CDR1 as LNHDA and CDR2 as SQIVND (reference sequence). Trimming cost V 3 bases and J 3 bases, with 11 bases left between them. The CDR3 reads CASSIVGGDYGYTF. The CDR3 DNA reads TGTGCCAGTAGTATTGTGGGAGGGGACTATGGCTACACCTTC.

The chain employs TRBV11-2 and TRBJ2-7; possibly TRBD1 for D (6 bases). Germline CDR1 is SGHAT and CDR2 is FQNNGV. The V gene lost 8 bases and the J gene lost 2 bases, with 13 bases spanning the gap. The CDR3 is 13 residues long. This chain's CDR3 is CASAPGETYEQYF. CDR3 nucleotides: TGTGCCAGCGCGCCAGGGGAAACCTACGAGCAGTACTTC.

The V gene is TRBV6-6, the J gene TRBJ2-7; 9 nucleotides line up with TRBD2. The V and J ends lost 2 bases and 1 base, in that order; junction bases with no gene match: 3. Germline CDR1 MNHNY, CDR2 SVGAGI (reference sequence). The CDR3 has 15 residues. The CDR3 DNA is TGTGCCAGCAGTTACCGGACTAGCGTTTCCTACGAGCAGTACTTC. It yields the protein CASSYRTSVSYEQYF.

This clone showed up just once. The J gene is TRBJ1-5, the V gene TRBV27; no clear D. The CDR3 contains 13 residues. The ends were cut back, 3 bases at V and 0 bases at J, with 3 bases in the middle. Germline CDR1 is MNHEY and CDR2 is SMNVEV (reference sequence). CDR3 sequence: CASSFYSNQPQHF. CDR3 coding DNA: TGTGCCAGCAGTTTTTATAGCAATCAGCCCCAGCATTTT.